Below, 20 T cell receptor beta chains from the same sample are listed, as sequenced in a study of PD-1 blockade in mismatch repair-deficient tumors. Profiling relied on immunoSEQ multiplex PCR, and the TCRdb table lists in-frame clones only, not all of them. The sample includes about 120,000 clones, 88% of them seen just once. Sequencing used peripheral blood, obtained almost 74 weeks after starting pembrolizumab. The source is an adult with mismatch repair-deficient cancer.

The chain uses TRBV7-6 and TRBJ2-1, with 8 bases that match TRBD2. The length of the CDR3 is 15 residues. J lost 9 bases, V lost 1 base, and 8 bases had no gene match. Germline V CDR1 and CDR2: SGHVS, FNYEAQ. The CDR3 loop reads CASSLEAGREREQFF. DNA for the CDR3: TGTGCCAGCAGCTTAGAGGCCGGGAGGGAACGTGAGCAGTTCTTC. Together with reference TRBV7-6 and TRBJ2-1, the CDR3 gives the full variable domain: GAGVSQSPRYKVTKRGQDVALRCDPISGHVSLYWYRQALGQGPEFLTYFNYEAQQDKSGLPNDRFSAERPEGSISTLTIQRTEQRDSAMYRCASSLEAGREREQFFGPGTRLTVL.

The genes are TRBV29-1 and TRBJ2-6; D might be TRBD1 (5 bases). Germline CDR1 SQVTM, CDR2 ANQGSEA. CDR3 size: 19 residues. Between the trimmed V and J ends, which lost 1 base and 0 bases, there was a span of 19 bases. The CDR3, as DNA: TGCAGCGTTGAAGGGCAGGGTGGTTTTGAACTCTCTGGGGCCAACGTCCTGACTTTC. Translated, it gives CSVEGQGGFELSGANVLTF.

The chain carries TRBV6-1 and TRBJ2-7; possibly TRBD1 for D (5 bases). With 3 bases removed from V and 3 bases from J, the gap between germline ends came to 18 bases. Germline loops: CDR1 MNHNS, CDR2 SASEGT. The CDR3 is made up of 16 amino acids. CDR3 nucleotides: TGTGCCAGCAGTGACGACAGTCAGGCCCTATTCTACGAGCAGTACTTC. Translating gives CASSDDSQALFYEQYF.

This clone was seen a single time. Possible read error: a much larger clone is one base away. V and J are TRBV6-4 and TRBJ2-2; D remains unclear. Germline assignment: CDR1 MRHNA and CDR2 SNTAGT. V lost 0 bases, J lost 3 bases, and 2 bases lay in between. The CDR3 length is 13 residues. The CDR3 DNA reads TGTGCCAGCAGTGACTCGGACACCGGGGAGCTGTTTTTT. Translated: CASSDSDTGELFF.

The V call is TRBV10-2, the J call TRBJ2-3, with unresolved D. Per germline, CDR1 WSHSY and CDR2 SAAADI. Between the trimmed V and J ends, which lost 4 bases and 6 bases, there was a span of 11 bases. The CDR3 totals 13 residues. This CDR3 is CASSVTAGDTQYF. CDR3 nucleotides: TGCGCCAGCAGTGTAACGGCCGGGGATACGCAGTATTTT.

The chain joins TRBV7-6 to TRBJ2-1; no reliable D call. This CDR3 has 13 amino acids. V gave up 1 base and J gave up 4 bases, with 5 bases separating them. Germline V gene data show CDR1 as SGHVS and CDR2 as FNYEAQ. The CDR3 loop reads CASSLGQYNEQFF. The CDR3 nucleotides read TGTGCCAGCAGCTTAGGCCAGTACAATGAGCAGTTCTTC. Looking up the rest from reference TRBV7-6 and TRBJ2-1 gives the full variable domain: GAGVSQSPRYKVTKRGQDVALRCDPISGHVSLYWYRQALGQGPEFLTYFNYEAQQDKSGLPNDRFSAERPEGSISTLTIQRTEQRDSAMYRCASSLGQYNEQFFGPGTRLTVL.

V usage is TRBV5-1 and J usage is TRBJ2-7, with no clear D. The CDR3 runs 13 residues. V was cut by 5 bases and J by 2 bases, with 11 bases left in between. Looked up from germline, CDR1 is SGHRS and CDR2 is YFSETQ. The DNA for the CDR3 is TGCGCCAGCAGGGAACCCACTACCTACGAGCAGTACTTC. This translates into CASREPTTYEQYF.

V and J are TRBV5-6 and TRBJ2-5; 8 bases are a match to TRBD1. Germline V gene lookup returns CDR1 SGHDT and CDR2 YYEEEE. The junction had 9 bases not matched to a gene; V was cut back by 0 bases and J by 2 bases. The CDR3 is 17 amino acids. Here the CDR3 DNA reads TGTGCCAGCAGCTTGGTTCTGGGACAGGAGTTTCAAGAGACCCAGTACTTC. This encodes CASSLVLGQEFQETQYF.

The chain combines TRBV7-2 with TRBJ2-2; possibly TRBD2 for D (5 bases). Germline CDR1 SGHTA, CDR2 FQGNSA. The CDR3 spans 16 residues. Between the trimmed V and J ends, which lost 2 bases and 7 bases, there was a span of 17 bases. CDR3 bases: TGTGCCAGCAGCTTATCTTCTAGCTTGATGGTCGGGGAGCTGTTTTTT. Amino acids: CASSLSSSLMVGELFF.

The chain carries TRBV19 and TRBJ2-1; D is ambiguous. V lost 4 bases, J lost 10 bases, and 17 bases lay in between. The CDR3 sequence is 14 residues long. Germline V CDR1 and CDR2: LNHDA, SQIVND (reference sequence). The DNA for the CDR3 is TGTGCCAGTAGTAATCCGAGAAGGGATATGGAGCAGTTCTTC. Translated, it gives CASSNPRRDMEQFF.

Here the CDR3 reads CASSFGGGAYNEQFF. Written as DNA, the CDR3 is TGTGCCAGCAGTTTCGGGGGGGGTGCGTACAATGAGCAGTTCTTC. The chain uses TRBV27 and TRBJ2-1, with 8 bases identical to TRBD2. The V gene end was trimmed by 3 bases and the J gene end by 4 bases; junction bases not matched to a gene: 5. Germline V gene lookup returns CDR1 MNHEY and CDR2 SMNVEV (reference sequence). The CDR3 covers 15 residues.

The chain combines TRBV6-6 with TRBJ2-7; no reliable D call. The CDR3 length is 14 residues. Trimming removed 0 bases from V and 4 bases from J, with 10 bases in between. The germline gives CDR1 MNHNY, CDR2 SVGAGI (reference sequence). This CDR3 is CASSYSWGSYEQYF. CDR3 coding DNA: TGTGCCAGCAGTTACTCCTGGGGTTCTTACGAGCAGTACTTC.

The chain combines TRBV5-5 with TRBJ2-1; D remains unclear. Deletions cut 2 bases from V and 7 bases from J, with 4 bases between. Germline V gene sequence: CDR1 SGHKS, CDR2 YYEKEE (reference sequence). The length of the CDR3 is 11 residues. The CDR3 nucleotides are TGTGCCAGCAGCTTATGGAATGAGCAGTTCTTC. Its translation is CASSLWNEQFF.

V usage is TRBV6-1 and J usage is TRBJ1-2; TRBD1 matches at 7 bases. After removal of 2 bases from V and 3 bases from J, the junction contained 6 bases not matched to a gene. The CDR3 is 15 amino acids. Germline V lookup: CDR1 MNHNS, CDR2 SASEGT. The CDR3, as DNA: TGTGCCAGCAGTGAATTCACAGGGGCAGACTATGGCTACACCTTC. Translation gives CASSEFTGADYGYTF.

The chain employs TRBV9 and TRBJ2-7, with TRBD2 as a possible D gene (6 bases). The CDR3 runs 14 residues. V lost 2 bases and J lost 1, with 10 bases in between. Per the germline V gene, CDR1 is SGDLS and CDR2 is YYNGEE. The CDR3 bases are TGTGCCAGCAGCGTGGGCGGGGATTCCTACGAGCAGTACTTC. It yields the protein CASSVGGDSYEQYF.

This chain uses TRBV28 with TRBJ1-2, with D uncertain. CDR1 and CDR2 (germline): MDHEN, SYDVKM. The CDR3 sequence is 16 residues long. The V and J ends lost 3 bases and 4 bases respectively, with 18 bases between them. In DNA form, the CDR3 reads TGTGCCAGCAGTTTTTCCTCCCTCCAATTCTTCTATGGCTACACCTTC. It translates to CASSFSSLQFFYGYTF.

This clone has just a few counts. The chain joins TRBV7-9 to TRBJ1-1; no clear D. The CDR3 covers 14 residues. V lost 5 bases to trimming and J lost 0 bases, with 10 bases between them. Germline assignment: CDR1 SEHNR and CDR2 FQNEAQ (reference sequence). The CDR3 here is CASSLPRMNTEAFF. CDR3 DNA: TGTGCCAGCAGCCTACCGCGTATGAACACTGAAGCTTTCTTT. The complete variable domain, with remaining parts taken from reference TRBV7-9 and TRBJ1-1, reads DTGVSQNPRHKITKRGQNVTFRCDPISEHNRLYWYRQTLGQGPEFLTYFQNEAQLEKSRLLSDRFSAERPKGSFSTLEIQRTEQGDSAMYLCASSLPRMNTEAFFGQGTRLTVV.

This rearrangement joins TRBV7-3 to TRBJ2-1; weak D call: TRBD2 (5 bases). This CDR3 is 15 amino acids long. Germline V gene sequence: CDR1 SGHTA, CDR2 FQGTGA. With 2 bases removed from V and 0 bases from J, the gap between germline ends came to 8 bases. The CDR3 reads CASSLDGSSYNEQFF. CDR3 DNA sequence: TGTGCCAGCAGCTTAGATGGGAGCTCCTACAATGAGCAGTTCTTC.

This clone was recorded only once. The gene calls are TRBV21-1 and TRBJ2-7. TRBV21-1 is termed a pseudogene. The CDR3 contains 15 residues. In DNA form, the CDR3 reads TGTGCCAGCATAAGAATCTCCCGTCTTTTCCACGAGCAGTACTTC. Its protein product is CASIRISRLFHEQYF.

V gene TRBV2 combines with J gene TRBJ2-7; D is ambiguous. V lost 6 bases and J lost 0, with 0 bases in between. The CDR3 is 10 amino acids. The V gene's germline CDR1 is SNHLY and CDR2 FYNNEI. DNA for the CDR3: TGTGCCAGCAGCTCCTACGAGCAGTACTTC. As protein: CASSSYEQYF.